This entry describes one TCR beta chain. This clonotype was seen repeatedly, ten times or more. Its antigen has not been determined. The sample holds no much larger clone one base away, and base qualities are not on file. The entry originates in a study of CD8+CD57+ T cells in acquired aplastic anemia (dated by TCRdb to between 2018 and 2020). Study-wide context: A mean of about 3 ug of DNA, ranging from roughly 0.17 to 30 ug, was extracted from sorted CD4+ and CD8+ cells. An average of approximately 10 million reads for CD4+ cells and under 12 million reads for CD8+ cells was obtained from healthy donor samples. Findings and caveats that apply to the study as a whole: Although 25 to 30 CD8+ CDR3 sequences were shared by patients and controls, these sequences appeared highly expressed in patients and within the immunodominant clones of patients. Between patients and healthy controls, no significant difference in CD8+ Simpson's diversity was found (P=0.060).

TCR beta VDJ combination and CDR3 sequence profiling used genomic DNA as the template. An Illumina HiSeq 2000 was used for TCR repertoire sequencing. On the authors' methods: Repertoire assessment relied on Simpson's diversity index, CDR3 size and DJ length profiles, and TRBV/TRBJ rearrangement plots. Whichever DNA sequence was most abundant in the deep sequencing data was defined as the immunodominant clone. CDR3 amino acid sequences were checked for sharing across subjects and were also compared against the VDJdb database and published repertoires. TCRdb reworked the public reads: Q25 trimming with fastp, MiXCR clone assembly, productive beta chains retained. CDR3 protein duplicates are merged, each entry listing the most common genes and DNA. The V and J calls and clone size are TCRdb's, not the authors'. The sample table shows some 180,000 distinct CDR3 sequences, and 40% to 55% are seen once. Roughly 3% of the sample belongs to the ten largest clones.

The study deep-sequenced TCR repertoires of sorted CD4+ and CD8+ blood T cells from severe aplastic anemia patients and healthy subjects. Ficoll-Paque density gradient centrifugation was used to isolate peripheral blood mononuclear cells. Before DNA extraction, CD4+ and CD8+ T cells were sorted by FACS or by magnetic beads. V is pared back by 6 bases and J by 3 bases, with 10 bases lying between the germline termini. CDR1 and CDR2 are read off the germline V gene as MNHNS and SASEGT. CDR3 length: 13 amino acids, cysteine to phenylalanine. Only CDR3 DNA is held: 39 bases, read in frame from base 1. The sequencing input was sorted CD4+, CD8+, or CD8+CD57+ T cells (not recorded which) from PBMCs. This receptor was identified in a human donor in good health. This chain is built from TRBV6-1 and TRBJ2-3, and TRBD1 may be the D gene, going by 5 matching bases. The DNA is as follows: TGTGCCAGCAGAGAGGACACTACAGATACGCAGTATTTT. This codes for CASREDTTDTQYF.